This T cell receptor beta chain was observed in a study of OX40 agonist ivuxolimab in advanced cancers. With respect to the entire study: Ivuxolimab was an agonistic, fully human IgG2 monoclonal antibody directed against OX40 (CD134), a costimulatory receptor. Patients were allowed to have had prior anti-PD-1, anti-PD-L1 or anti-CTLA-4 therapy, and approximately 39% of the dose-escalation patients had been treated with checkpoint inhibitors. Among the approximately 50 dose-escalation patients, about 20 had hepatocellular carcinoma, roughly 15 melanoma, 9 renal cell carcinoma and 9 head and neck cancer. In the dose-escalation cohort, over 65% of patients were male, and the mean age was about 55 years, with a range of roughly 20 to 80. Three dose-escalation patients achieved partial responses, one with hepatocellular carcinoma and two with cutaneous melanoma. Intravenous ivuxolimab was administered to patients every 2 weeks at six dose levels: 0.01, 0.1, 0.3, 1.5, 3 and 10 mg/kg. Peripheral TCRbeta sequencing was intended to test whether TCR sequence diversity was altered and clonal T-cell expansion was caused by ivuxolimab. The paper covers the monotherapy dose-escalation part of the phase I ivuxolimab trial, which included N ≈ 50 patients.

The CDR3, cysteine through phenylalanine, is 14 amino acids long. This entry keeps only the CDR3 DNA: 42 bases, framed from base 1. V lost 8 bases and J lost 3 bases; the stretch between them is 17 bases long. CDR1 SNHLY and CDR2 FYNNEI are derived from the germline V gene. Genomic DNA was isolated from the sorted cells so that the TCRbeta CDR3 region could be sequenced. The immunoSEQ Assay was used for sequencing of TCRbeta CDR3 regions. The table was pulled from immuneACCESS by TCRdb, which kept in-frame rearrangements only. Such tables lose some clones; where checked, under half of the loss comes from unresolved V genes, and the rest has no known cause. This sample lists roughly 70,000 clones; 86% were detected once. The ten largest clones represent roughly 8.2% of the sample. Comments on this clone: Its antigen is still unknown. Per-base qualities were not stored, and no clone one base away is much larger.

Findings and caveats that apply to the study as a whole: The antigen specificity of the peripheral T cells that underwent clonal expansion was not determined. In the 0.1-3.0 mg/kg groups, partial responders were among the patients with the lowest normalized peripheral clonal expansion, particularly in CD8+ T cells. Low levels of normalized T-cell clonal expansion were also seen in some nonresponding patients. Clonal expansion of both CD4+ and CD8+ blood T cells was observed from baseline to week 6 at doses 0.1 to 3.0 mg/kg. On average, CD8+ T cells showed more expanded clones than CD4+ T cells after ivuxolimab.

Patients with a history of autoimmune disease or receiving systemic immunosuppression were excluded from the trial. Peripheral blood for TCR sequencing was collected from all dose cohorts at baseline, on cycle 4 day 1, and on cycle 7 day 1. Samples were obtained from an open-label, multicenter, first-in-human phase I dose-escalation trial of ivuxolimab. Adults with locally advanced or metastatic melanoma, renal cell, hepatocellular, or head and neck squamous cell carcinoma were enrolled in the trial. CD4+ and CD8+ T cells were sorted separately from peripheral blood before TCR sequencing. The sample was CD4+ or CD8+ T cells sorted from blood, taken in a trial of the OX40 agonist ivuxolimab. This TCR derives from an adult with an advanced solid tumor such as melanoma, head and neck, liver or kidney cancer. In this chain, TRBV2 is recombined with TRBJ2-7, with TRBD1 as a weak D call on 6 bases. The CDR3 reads CASVPLRGFYEQYF. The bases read TGTGCCAGCGTTCCCCTCAGGGGATTCTACGAGCAGTACTTC.